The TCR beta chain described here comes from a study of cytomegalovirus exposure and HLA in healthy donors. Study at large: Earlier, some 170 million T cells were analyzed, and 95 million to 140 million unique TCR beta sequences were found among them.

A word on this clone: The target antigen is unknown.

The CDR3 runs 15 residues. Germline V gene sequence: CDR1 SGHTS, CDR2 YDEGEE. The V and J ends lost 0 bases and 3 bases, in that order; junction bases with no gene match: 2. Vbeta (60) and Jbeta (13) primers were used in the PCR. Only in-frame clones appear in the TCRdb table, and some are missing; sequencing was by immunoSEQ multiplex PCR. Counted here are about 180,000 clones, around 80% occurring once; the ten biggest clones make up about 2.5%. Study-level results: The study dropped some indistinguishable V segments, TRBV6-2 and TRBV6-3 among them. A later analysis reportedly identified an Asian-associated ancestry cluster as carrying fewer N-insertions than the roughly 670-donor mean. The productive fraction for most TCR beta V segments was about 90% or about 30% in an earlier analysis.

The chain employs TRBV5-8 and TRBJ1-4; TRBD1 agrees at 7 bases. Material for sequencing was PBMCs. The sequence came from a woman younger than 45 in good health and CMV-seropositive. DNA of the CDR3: TGTGCCAGCAGCTTGGAGGGGGCCTCTAATGAAAAACTGTTTTTT. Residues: CASSLEGASNEKLFF. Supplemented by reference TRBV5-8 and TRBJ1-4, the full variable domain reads EAGVTQSPTHLIKTRGQQATLRCSPISGHTSVYWYQQALGLGLQFLLWYDEGEERNRGNFPPRFSGRQFPNYSSELNVNALELEDSALYLCASSLEGASNEKLFFGSGTQLSVL.